Below, 17 T cell receptor beta chains from the same sample are listed, as sequenced in a study of blood T cell repertoires in COVID-19. Repertoires were generated with immunoSEQ multiplex PCR, while TCRdb's copy carries only in-frame clones and drops some. The repertoire includes tens of thousands of clones, over 75% of them detected once, and approximately 14% sits in the top ten. The sequenced material came from peripheral blood. These receptors originate from a woman aged 70-85 years with acute or convalescent COVID-19.

This clone was detected only once. The CDR3 is CASSRTPTGGISEAFF. The CDR3 coding sequence is TGTGCCAGCAGTAGGACACCGACAGGGGGTATCAGTGAAGCTTTCTTT. The chain has TRBV6-4 and TRBJ1-1, with TRBD1 matching over 9 bases. The germline CDR1 and CDR2 sequences are MRHNA and SNTAGT. The V gene end was trimmed by 5 bases and the J gene end by 7 bases; junction bases not matched to a gene: 14. The CDR3 is 16 amino acids.

The chain couples TRBV19 to TRBJ1-1; 8 positions agree with TRBD1. The CDR3 extends over 13 amino acids. The germline CDR1 and CDR2 sequences are LNHDA and SQIVND (reference sequence). The trim removed 7 bases at V and 4 bases at J, leaving 5 bases unmatched. Here the CDR3 reads CASTRTGFTEAFF. CDR3 nucleotides: TGTGCCAGTACTCGGACAGGGTTCACTGAAGCTTTCTTT.

The rearrangement uses TRBV5-1 and TRBJ2-2; 7 nucleotides line up with TRBD1. The CDR3 totals 19 residues. Germline CDR1 reads SGHRS; CDR2 reads YFSETQ. V shed 4 bases, J shed 2 bases, and the junction held 17 bases outside the gene matches. CDR3 bases: TGCGCCAGCAGCCCGGGACAGATACTAGACCTTTTAAACACCGGGGAGCTGTTTTTT. Translation gives CASSPGQILDLLNTGELFF.

The CDR3, as DNA: TGTGCCAGCTCAGGACAGGGGAAACAGCCCCAGCATTTT. Translation gives CASSGQGKQPQHF. This chain joins TRBV18 and TRBJ1-5, with TRBD1 matching 9 bases. Germline V lookup: CDR1 KGHSH, CDR2 LQKENI. Trimming cost V 5 bases and J 7 bases; bases outside gene matches: 3. CDR3 length: 13 residues.

V gene TRBV11-2 combines with J gene TRBJ1-6; no clear D. Between the trimmed V and J ends, which lost 1 base and 10 bases, there was a span of 11 bases. The CDR3 is 14 residues long. The germline V gene has CDR1 SGHAT and CDR2 FQNNGV. For the CDR3, the DNA is TGTGCCAGCAGCTTAGGCGTACTTCCATCACCCCTCCACTTT. This sequence encodes CASSLGVLPSPLHF.

In its sample, this clone was seen once. The chain employs TRBV11-3 and TRBJ1-1, with 7 bases identical to TRBD1. Germline V CDR1 and CDR2: SGHNT, YENEEA. The CDR3 is made up of 13 amino acids. V was clipped by 7 bases and J by 10 bases; unmatched bases: 12. This CDR3 is CASTKGGLTRAFF. The CDR3 DNA reads as TGTGCCAGCACTAAAGGGGGCCTAACGAGAGCTTTCTTT.

The chain joins TRBV6-5 to TRBJ2-2; the match to TRBD2 covers 13 bases. V lost 6 bases to trimming and J lost 7 bases; unmatched junction nucleotides: 5. The CDR3 is 15 amino acids. Looked up from germline, CDR1 is MNHEY and CDR2 is SVGAGI. The CDR3 DNA reads TGTGCCAGCAGCGGACTAGCGGGAGAGATCGGGGAGCTGTTTTTT. This codes for CASSGLAGEIGELFF.

The chain has TRBV2 and TRBJ2-3; TRBD2 matches at 13 bases. This CDR3 region has 16 residues. Germline loops: CDR1 SNHLY, CDR2 FYNNEI. V was clipped by 1 base and J by 3 bases; unmatched bases: 1. The CDR3 is CASSEGLAGGTDTQYF. The CDR3 nucleotides read TGTGCCAGCAGTGAAGGACTAGCGGGGGGAACAGATACGCAGTATTTT.

The chain couples TRBV19 to TRBJ1-2; D possibly corresponds to TRBD1 (5 bases). Germline CDR1 is LNHDA and CDR2 is SQIVND (reference sequence). This CDR3 comprises 18 residues. Between the trimmed V and J ends, which lost 6 bases and 3 bases, there was a span of 26 bases. The CDR3 sequence is CASSATLLRGGRDYGYTF. CDR3 nucleotides: TGTGCCAGTAGCGCTACGCTGCTGCGGGGGGGTAGAGACTATGGCTACACCTTC.

The chain has TRBV28 and TRBJ1-2; 10 bases map to TRBD1. Trimming took 2 bases from V and 9 from J; bases not matched to a gene: 3. Germline V CDR1 and CDR2: MDHEN, SYDVKM. The CDR3 totals 13 residues. CDR3 residues: CASSLRQGASYTF. The CDR3, as DNA: TGTGCCAGCAGTTTACGACAGGGGGCGAGCTACACCTTC.

This clone appeared a few times. The chain has TRBV11-2 and TRBJ2-3, with 7 bases fitting TRBD1. From germline, CDR1 is SGHAT and CDR2 FQNNGV. J was trimmed by 7 bases and V by 2 bases; bases with no gene match: 12. This CDR3 spans 16 amino acids. CDR3 sequence: CASSLIRGPQTNTQYF. The CDR3 nucleotides are TGTGCCAGCAGCTTAATTAGGGGGCCGCAAACTAATACGCAGTATTTT.

The chain combines TRBV3-1 (or the pseudogene TRBV3-2) with TRBJ2-3; D gene uncertain. CDR3 size: 12 residues. V dropped 5 bases and J dropped 0 bases, with 3 bases sitting between them. Germline CDR1 and CDR2: LGHDT and YNNKEL (reference sequence). DNA of the CDR3: TGTGCCAGCAGCATAAGCACAGATACGCAGTATTTT. It codes for CASSISTDTQYF.

The chain uses TRBV5-1 and TRBJ1-2; D unclear. The CDR3 totals 13 residues. The ends were cut back, 1 base at V and 3 bases at J, with 7 bases in the middle. Germline assignment: CDR1 SGHRS and CDR2 YFSETQ. CDR3 DNA sequence: TGCGCCAGCAGCTTGTCGGGAGACTATGGCTACACCTTC. Translation: CASSLSGDYGYTF.

DNA for the CDR3: TGTGCCAGCAGCGCAAATCCGGGACACCCGAGGACTGAAGCTTTCTTT. As protein: CASSANPGHPRTEAFF. The chain uses TRBV5-5 and TRBJ1-1, with D maybe TRBD1 (6 bases). Germline V lookup: CDR1 SGHKS, CDR2 YYEKEE (reference sequence). The CDR3 extends over 16 amino acids. V was cut by 4 bases and J by 5 bases, with 21 bases left in between.

The chain joins TRBV11-2 to TRBJ1-2; TRBD1 matches at 8 bases. Germline loops: CDR1 SGHAT, CDR2 FQNNGV. This CDR3 spans 15 amino acids. V trimming: 5 bases; J trimming: 3 bases; junction bases outside the gene matches: 8. The CDR3 region is CASSLGQASHYGYTF. The CDR3 DNA follows: TGTGCCAGCAGCCTGGGACAGGCCTCCCACTATGGCTACACCTTC.

The chain links TRBV6-1 to TRBJ1-5, with TRBD1 identical over 7 bases. This CDR3 contains 14 residues. Germline V lookup: CDR1 MNHNS, CDR2 SASEGT. Trimming at V came to 3 bases and at J to 5 bases, leaving 4 bases not matched to a gene. DNA of the CDR3: TGTGCCAGCAGTGAGACAGGGACCTATCAGCCCCAGCATTTT. Translated: CASSETGTYQPQHF.

This clone has only one observation. The rearrangement joins TRBV7-9 to TRBJ1-3; D gene ambiguous. CDR3 size: 12 residues. CDR1 and CDR2 (germline): SEHNR, FQNEAQ (reference sequence). The V gene lost 5 bases and the J gene lost 4 bases, with 6 bases spanning the gap. CDR3 sequence (DNA): TGTGCCAGCAGCCCCCTGGGAAACACCATATATTTT. This sequence encodes CASSPLGNTIYF. Combining the CDR3 with reference TRBV7-9 and TRBJ1-3 gives the whole variable domain DTGVSQNPRHKITKRGQNVTFRCDPISEHNRLYWYRQTLGQGPEFLTYFQNEAQLEKSRLLSDRFSAERPKGSFSTLEIQRTEQGDSAMYLCASSPLGNTIYFGEGSWLTVV.